This TCR beta chain was identified in a study of shared T cell receptors in the human thymus. This clone was observed a few times. V was shortened by 3 bases and J by 7 bases, with 18 bases between the two germline ends. The CDR3 is 15 residues long. The V gene's germline CDR1 is MNHEY and CDR2 SMNVEV (reference sequence). Method: immunoSEQ multiplex PCR; TCRdb's copy keeps in-frame clones and lacks some. The table records around 730,000 clones, roughly 85% of them present only once. In addition, the sample was reused for a study of human thymus T cells. That work contributes: Donors were healthy Finnish babies undergoing corrective operations for congenital heart defects. The thymus was resected at corrective cardiac surgery. Repertoires from thymus and blood appeared to show biased V and J gene usage. Related research described strongly overlapping thymic repertoires in unrelated people.

The genes are TRBV27 and TRBJ1-2; the D gene is possibly TRBD1 (5 bases). The specimen sequenced was thymocytes. This TCR was recovered from a girl under two years old with a congenital heart defect. CDR3 coding DNA: TGTGCCAGCAGTTTTAACAGGAGACAATCAGGTGGCTACACCTTC. This encodes CASSFNRRQSGGYTF.